One and the same sample provided the 10 T cell receptor beta chains below, sequenced in a study of post-analysis software for immune sequencing data. Study results and caveats: In patients, about 5 TRBV segments were more frequent than in controls, with TRBV5-6, TRBV5-1 and TRBV20-1 among them.

These receptors have no identified antigens. Prepared libraries of TCR beta cDNA carried unique molecular identifiers. Each CDR3 protein gets one entry after TCRdb re-called the PCR reads with MiXCR. There are approximately 730,000 distinct CDR3 sequences in the sample; about 32% occur only once, and approximately 0.55% lies in the top ten. The sequenced sample was blood. These receptors were collected from a girl aged 10-17 years with multiple sclerosis.

This clonotype was observed a handful of times. V usage is TRBV5-5 and J usage is TRBJ2-1; tentatively, D is TRBD2 (6 bases). With 6 bases removed from V and 0 bases from J, the gap between germline ends came to 16 bases. CDR1 and CDR2 from the germline V gene are SGHKS and YYEKEE (reference sequence). This CDR3 has 16 residues. DNA for the CDR3: TGTGCCAGCACCTGGGGGGTCAGGAGCTCCTACAATGAGCAGTTCTTC. Translated: CASTWGVRSSYNEQFF.

V usage is TRBV2 and J usage is TRBJ2-7; 12 nucleotides agree with TRBD2. There are 18 residues in the CDR3. After removal of 6 bases from V and 0 bases from J, the junction contained 12 bases not matched to a gene. In germline, CDR1 is SNHLY, CDR2 FYNNEI. Here the CDR3 DNA reads TGTGCCAGCAGGTATACACGACTAGCGGGAGACGCCTCCTACGAGCAGTACTTC. Protein sequence: CASRYTRLAGDASYEQYF.

This clonotype has only one observation. The rearrangement uses TRBV20-1 and TRBJ2-7; TRBD2 matches 10 bases. The end of the DNA is better explained by TRBJ2-5, so the J call may be wrong. The germline CDR1 and CDR2 sequences are DFQATT and SNEGSKA (reference sequence). This CDR3 is 14 amino acids long. For the CDR3, the DNA is TGCAGTGTTAGTCAGGCTAGCGGGAGCGAGACCCAGTACTTC. Translating it yields CSVSQASGSETQYF.

The chain links TRBV7-2 to TRBJ2-5; a possible D gene is TRBD1 (5 bases). Trimming left V 5 bases short and J 2 bases short, with 18 bases between. The CDR3 contains 16 residues. From germline, CDR1 is SGHTA and CDR2 FQGNSA. The CDR3 reads CASSRRPKGWQETQYF. The CDR3 DNA sequence: TGTGCCAGCAGCCGCCGGCCCAAGGGGTGGCAAGAGACCCAGTACTTC. Using reference TRBV7-2 and TRBJ2-5 for the parts outside the CDR3, the full variable domain is GAGVSQSPSNKVTEKGKDVELRCDPISGHTALYWYRQSLGQGLEFLIYFQGNSAPDKSGLPSDRFSAERTGGSVSTLTIQRTQQEDSAVYLCASSRRPKGWQETQYFGPGTRLLVL.

The chain combines TRBV13 with TRBJ1-1, with D maybe TRBD1 (6 bases). The CDR3 runs to 14 residues. V was cut by 5 bases and J by 1 base, with 11 bases left in between. In germline, CDR1 is PRHDT, CDR2 FYEKMQ (reference sequence). The CDR3 DNA follows: TGTGCCAGCAGCCATCGACAGGCGAACACTGAAGCTTTCTTT. This gives the protein CASSHRQANTEAFF.

This clonotype has a handful of counts. This sequence joins TRBV4-1 and TRBJ2-1, with TRBD2 identical over 8 bases. The CDR3 consists of 17 residues. V trimming: 1 base; J trimming: 7 bases; junction bases outside the gene matches: 12. Germline V lookup: CDR1 MGHRA, CDR2 YSYEKL. Here the CDR3 DNA reads TGCGCCAGCAGCCAAGTTGATATGGGACTAGTGATGAATGAGCAGTTCTTC. As protein: CASSQVDMGLVMNEQFF.

V usage is TRBV29-1 and J usage is TRBJ1-2, with D uncertain. The CDR3 sequence is 14 residues long. Looked up from germline, CDR1 is SQVTM and CDR2 is ANQGSEA. The V and J ends lost 7 bases and 1 base respectively, with 16 bases between them. The CDR3 loop is CSAGEELRNYGYTF. The CDR3, as DNA: TGCAGCGCCGGGGAGGAGTTGCGTAACTATGGCTACACCTTC.

The V call is TRBV7-2, the J call TRBJ1-6; D unresolved. Germline V gene data show CDR1 as SGHTA and CDR2 as FQGNSA. V was pared by 0 bases and J by 7 bases, with 13 bases between. This CDR3 is built from 16 residues. In DNA form, the CDR3 reads TGTGCCAGCAGCTTAGCGAGACTCTTAAGCAATTCACCCCTCCACTTT. This gives the protein CASSLARLLSNSPLHF.

The DNA of the CDR3 is TGTGCCAGCAGTCGACAGGGAGGGGCCACTGAAGCTTTCTTT. Translating it yields CASSRQGGATEAFF. This chain links TRBV5-4 with TRBJ1-1, with 7 bases fitting TRBD1. Germline V gene lookup returns CDR1 SGHNT and CDR2 YYREEE (reference sequence). This CDR3 region has 14 residues. The J segment lost 4 bases and the V segment lost 5 bases, leaving 8 bases of the junction unmatched.

The chain employs TRBV7-9 and TRBJ2-1; 8 bases fit TRBD1. The germline gives CDR1 SEHNR, CDR2 FQNEAQ (reference sequence). There are 13 residues in the CDR3. With 4 bases clipped from V and 8 bases from J, the junction kept 4 bases outside the gene matches. The CDR3 loop is CASSYNRGDEQFF. Written as DNA, the CDR3 is TGTGCCAGCAGCTATAACAGGGGGGATGAGCAGTTCTTC.